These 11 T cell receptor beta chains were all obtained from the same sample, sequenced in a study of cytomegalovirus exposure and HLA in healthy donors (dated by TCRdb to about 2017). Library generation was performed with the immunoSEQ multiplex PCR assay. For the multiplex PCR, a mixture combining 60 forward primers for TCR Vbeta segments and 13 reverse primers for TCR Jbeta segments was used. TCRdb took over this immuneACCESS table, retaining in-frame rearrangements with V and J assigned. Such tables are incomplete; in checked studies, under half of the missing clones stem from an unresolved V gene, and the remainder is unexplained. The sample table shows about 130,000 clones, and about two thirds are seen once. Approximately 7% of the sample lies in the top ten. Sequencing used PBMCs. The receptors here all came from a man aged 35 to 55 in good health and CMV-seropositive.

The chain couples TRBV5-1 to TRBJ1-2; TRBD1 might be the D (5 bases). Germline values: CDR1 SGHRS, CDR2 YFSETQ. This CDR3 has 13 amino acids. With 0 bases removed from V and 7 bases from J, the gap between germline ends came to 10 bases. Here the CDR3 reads CASSLEGEAGYTF. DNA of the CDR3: TGCGCCAGCAGCTTGGAAGGGGAGGCTGGCTACACCTTC.

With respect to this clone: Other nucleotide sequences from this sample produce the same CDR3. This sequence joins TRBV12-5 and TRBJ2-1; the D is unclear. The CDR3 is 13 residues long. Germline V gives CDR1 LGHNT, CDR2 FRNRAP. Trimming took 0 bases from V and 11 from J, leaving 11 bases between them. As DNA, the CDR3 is TGTGCTAGTGGTTTGGTAGCCGCAAAGAAGCAGTTCTTC. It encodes CASGLVAAKKQFF.

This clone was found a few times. The CDR3 DNA reads as TGCGCCAGCAGCCCTGACAGGGGGGATGAAAAACTGTTTTTT. Translating it yields CASSPDRGDEKLFF. The chain couples TRBV5-1 to TRBJ1-4; TRBD1 matches at 9 bases. Germline V CDR1 and CDR2: SGHRS, YFSETQ. The CDR3 covers 14 residues. Trimming at V came to 4 bases and at J to 6 bases, leaving 4 bases not matched to a gene.

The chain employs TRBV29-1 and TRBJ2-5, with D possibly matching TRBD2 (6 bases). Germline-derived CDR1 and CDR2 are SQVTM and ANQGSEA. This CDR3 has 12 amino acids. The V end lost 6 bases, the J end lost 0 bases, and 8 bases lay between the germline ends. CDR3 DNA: TGCAGCGTGGACTATTACCAAGAGACCCAGTACTTC. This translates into CSVDYYQETQYF.

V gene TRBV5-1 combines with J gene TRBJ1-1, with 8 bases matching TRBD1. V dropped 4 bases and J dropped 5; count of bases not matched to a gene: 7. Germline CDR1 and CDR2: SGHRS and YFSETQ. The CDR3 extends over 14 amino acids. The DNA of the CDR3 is TGCGCCAGCAGCGGCGGGACAGGTCGGACTGAAGCTTTCTTT. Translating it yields CASSGGTGRTEAFF. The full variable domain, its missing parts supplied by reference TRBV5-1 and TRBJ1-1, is KAGVTQTPRYLIKTRGQQVTLSCSPISGHRSVSWYQQTPGQGLQFLFEYFSETQRNKGNFPGRFSGRQFSNSRSEMNVSTLELGDSALYLCASSGGTGRTEAFFGQGTRLTVV.

The CDR3 reads CASSSDRSSNTEAFF. As DNA, the CDR3 is TGTGCCAGCAGTTCCGACAGGTCCTCGAACACTGAAGCTTTCTTT. The J gene is TRBJ1-1, the V gene TRBV27; TRBD1 might be the D (6 bases). This CDR3 spans 15 amino acids. Trimming removed 4 bases at V and 1 base at J, with 13 bases between. Germline V gene sequence: CDR1 MNHEY, CDR2 SMNVEV (reference sequence).

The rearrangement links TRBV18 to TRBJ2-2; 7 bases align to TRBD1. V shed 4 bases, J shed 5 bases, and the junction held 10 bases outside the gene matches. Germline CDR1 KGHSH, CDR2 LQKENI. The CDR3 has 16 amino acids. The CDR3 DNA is TGTGCCAGCTCACGGACAGGTCCCGTAATGACCGGGGAGCTGTTTTTT. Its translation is CASSRTGPVMTGELFF.

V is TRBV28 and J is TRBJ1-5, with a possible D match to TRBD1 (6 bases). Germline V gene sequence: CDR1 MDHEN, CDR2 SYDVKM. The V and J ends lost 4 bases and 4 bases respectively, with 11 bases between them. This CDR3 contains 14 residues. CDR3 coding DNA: TGTGCCAGCAGTTACGGGACAAAAAATCAGCCCCAGCATTTT. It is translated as CASSYGTKNQPQHF. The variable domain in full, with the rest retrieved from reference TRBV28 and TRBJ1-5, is DVKVTQSSRYLVKRTGEKVFLECVQDMDHENMFWYRQDPGLGLRLIYFSYDVKMKEKGDIPEGYSVSREKKERFSLILESASTNQTSMYLCASSYGTKNQPQHFGDGTRLSIL.

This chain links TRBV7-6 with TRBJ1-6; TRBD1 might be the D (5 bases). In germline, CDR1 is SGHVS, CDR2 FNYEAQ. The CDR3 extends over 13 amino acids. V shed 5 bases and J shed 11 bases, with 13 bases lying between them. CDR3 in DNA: TGTGCCAGCAGCCTGCAGGGTGGGGCACCCCTCCACTTT. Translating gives CASSLQGGAPLHF. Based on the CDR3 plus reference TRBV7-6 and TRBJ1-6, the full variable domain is GAGVSQSPRYKVTKRGQDVALRCDPISGHVSLYWYRQALGQGPEFLTYFNYEAQQDKSGLPNDRFSAERPEGSISTLTIQRTEQRDSAMYRCASSLQGGAPLHFGNGTRLTVT.

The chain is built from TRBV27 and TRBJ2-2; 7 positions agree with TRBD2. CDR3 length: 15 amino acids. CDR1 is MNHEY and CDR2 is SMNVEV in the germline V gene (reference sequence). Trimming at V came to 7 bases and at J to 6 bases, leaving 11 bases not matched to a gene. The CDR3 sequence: CASKPGLPGPGELFF. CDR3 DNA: TGTGCCAGCAAACCGGGACTACCTGGACCCGGGGAGCTGTTTTTT.

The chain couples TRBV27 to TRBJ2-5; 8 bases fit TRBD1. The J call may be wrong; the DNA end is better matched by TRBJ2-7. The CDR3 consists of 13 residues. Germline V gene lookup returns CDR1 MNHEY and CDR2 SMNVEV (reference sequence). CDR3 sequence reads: CAIGRQGRNEQYF. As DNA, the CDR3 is TGTGCCATCGGGAGACAGGGGAGAAACGAGCAGTACTTC.